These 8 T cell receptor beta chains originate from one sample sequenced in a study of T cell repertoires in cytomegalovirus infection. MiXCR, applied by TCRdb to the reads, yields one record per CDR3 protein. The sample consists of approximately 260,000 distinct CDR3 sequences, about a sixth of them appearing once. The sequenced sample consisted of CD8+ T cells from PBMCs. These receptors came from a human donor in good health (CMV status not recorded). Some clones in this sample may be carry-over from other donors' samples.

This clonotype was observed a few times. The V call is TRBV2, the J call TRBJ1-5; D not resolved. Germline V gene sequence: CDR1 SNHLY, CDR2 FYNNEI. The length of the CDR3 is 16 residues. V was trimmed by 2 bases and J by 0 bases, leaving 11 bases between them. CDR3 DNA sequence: TGTGCCAGCAGTGAATGGCCGACCGATAGCAATCAGCCCCAGCATTTT. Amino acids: CASSEWPTDSNQPQHF.

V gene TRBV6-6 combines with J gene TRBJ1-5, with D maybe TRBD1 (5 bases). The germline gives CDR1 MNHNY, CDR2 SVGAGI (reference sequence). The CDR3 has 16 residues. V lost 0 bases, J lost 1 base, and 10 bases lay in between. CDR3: CASSYSGGASNQPQHF. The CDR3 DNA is TGTGCCAGCAGTTACTCGGGGGGTGCCAGCAATCAGCCCCAGCATTTT.

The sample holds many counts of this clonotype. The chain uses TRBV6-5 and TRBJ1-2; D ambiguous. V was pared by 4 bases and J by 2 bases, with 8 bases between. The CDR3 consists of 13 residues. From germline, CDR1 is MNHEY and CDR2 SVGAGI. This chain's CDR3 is CASSSTPNYGYTF. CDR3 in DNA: TGTGCCAGCAGTTCGACACCCAACTATGGCTACACCTTC.

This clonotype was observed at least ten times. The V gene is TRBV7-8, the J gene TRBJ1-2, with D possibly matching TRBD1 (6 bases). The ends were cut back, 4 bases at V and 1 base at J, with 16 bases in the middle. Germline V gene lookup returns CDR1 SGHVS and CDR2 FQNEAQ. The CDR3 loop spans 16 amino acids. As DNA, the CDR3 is TGTGCCAGCAGCTCGCTCTCTCAGGGGATTAACTATGGCTACACCTTC. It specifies CASSSLSQGINYGYTF.

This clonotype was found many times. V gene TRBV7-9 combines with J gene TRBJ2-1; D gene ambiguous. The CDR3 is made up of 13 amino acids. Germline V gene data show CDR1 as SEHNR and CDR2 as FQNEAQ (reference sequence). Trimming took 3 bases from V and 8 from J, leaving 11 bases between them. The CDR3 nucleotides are TGTGCCAGCAGCTTCCGCGTCGGCGATGAGCAGTTCTTC. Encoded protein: CASSFRVGDEQFF. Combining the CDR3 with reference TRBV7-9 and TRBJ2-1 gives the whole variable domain DTGVSQNPRHKITKRGQNVTFRCDPISEHNRLYWYRQTLGQGPEFLTYFQNEAQLEKSRLLSDRFSAERPKGSFSTLEIQRTEQGDSAMYLCASSFRVGDEQFFGPGTRLTVL.

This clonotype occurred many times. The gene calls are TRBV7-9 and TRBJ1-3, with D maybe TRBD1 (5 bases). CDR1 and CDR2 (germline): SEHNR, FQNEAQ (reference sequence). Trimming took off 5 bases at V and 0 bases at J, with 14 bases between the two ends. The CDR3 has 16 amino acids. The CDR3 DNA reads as TGTGCCAGCAGCCCTTCGGAGGGGTCCTCTGGAAACACCATATATTTT. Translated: CASSPSEGSSGNTIYF. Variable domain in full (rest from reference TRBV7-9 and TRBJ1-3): DTGVSQNPRHKITKRGQNVTFRCDPISEHNRLYWYRQTLGQGPEFLTYFQNEAQLEKSRLLSDRFSAERPKGSFSTLEIQRTEQGDSAMYLCASSPSEGSSGNTIYFGEGSWLTVV.

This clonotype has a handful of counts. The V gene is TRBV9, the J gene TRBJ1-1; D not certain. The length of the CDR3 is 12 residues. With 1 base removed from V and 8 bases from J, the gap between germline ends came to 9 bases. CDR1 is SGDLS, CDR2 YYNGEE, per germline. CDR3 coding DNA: TGTGCCAGCAGCGTAAAGGGAGACGAAGCTTTCTTT. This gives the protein CASSVKGDEAFF. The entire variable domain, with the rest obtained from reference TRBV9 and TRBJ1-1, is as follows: DSGVTQTPKHLITATGQRVTLRCSPRSGDLSVYWYQQSLDQGLQFLIQYYNGEERAKGNILERFSAQQFPDLHSELNLSSLELGDSALYFCASSVKGDEAFFGQGTRLTVV.

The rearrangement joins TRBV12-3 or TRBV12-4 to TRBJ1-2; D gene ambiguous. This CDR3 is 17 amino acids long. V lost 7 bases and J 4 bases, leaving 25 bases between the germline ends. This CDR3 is CASTGVGGETKGYGYTF. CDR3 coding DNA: TGTGCCAGCACCGGGGTGGGTGGGGAGACCAAGGGCTATGGCTACACCTTC.